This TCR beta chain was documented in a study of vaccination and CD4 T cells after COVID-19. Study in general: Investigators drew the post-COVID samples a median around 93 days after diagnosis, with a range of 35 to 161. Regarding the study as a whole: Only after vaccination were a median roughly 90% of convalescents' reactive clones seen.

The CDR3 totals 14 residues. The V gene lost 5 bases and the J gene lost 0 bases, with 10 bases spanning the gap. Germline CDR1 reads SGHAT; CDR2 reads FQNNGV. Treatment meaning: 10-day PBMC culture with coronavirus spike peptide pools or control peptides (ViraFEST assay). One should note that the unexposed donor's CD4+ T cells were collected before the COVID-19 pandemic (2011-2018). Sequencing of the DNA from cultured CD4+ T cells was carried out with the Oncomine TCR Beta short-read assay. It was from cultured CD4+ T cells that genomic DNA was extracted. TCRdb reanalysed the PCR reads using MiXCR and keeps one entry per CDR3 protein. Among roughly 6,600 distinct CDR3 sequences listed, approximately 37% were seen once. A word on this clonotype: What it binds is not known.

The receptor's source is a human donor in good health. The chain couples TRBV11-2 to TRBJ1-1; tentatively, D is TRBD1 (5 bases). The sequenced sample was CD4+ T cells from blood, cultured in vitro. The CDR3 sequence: CASSDRPMNTEAFF. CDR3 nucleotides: TGTGCCAGCAGCGACAGACCCATGAACACTGAAGCTTTCTTT.